This T cell receptor beta chain was captured by sequencing in a study of OX40 agonist ivuxolimab in advanced cancers. Whole-study context: Patients assigned to dose escalation were diagnosed with hepatocellular carcinoma, melanoma, renal cell or head and neck cancer. Aged 23 to 79 with a mean of 60 years, they were 82.7% male. Findings and limits, study-wide: The study found that CD8+ T cells averaged more expanded clones than CD4+.

Assay used: immunoSEQ multiplex PCR; TCRdb lists only in-frame clones, some missing. The table includes under 85,000 clones, roughly 84% detected once. For this clone: As yet, its antigen is unknown.

The CDR3 runs to 13 residues. J gave up 7 bases and V 7 bases, and 9 bases lay outside the gene matches. Looked up from germline, CDR1 is LNHDA and CDR2 is SQIVND (reference sequence). The gene calls are TRBV19 and TRBJ1-1, with 7 bases lining up with TRBD1. Specimen: CD4+ or CD8+ T cells sorted from blood, collected in a trial of the OX40 agonist ivuxolimab. The sequence came from an adult with an advanced solid tumor such as melanoma, head and neck, liver or kidney cancer. The CDR3 spells CASNSGQVNEAFF. The DNA of the CDR3 is TGTGCCAGTAATTCCGGACAGGTCAATGAAGCTTTCTTT.